The rows below give T cell receptor beta chains drawn from one sample of a study of Ad26.COV2.S vaccination and SARS-CoV-2 variants. Data came from immunoSEQ multiplex PCR; TCRdb stores just in-frame clones and leaves some out. Found here are about 400,000 clones, around four fifths of them singletons; the top ten hold more than 7%. Sequences were derived from peripheral blood, sampled in a trial of Ad26.COV2.S vaccine versus placebo. The receptors here all came from a person between 18 and 65 years old who received the Ad26.COV2.S COVID-19 vaccine or a placebo. Both conserved end residues are part of each CDR3. Each record gives: D gene, V gene, J gene, clone size, CDR3 protein, CDR3 DNA. A D gene is named only where the DNA matches it firmly. Clone size, where shown, is once, few, many, or a class for clones that have expanded.

-	TRBV7-9	TRBJ1-2	-	CASSLEGINGYTF	TGTGCCAGCAGCTTAGAAGGGATAAATGGCTACACCTTC
-	TRBV4-1	TRBJ2-1	-	CASSQYNEQFF	TGCGCCAGCAGCCAATACAATGAGCAGTTCTTC
TRBD1	TRBV6-1	TRBJ1-5	-	CASSGLTGAVIKPQHF	TGTGCCAGCAGTGGGTTGACAGGGGCCGTCATAAAGCCCCAGCATTTT
TRBD1	TRBV11-3	TRBJ2-5	-	CASSSTGTEFRAQYF	TGTGCCAGCAGCTCGACCGGGACAGAATTTCGGGCCCAGTACTTC
TRBD1	TRBV7-2	TRBJ1-2	-	CASSLALDRGRNGYTF	TGTGCCAGCAGCTTAGCTTTAGACAGGGGGCGGAATGGCTACACCTTC
TRBD1	TRBV2	TRBJ1-2	-	CAKDRENESGYTF	TGTGCCAAGGACAGGGAAAACGAGAGCGGCTACACCTTC
-	TRBV19	TRBJ1-5	once	CATGPQTQPQHF	TGTGCCACGGGACCTCAGACTCAGCCCCAGCATTTT
-	TRBV2	TRBJ2-1	-	CASSPQDQSSYNEQFF	TGTGCCAGCAGTCCCCAAGACCAAAGCTCCTACAATGAGCAGTTCTTC
-	TRBV27	TRBJ1-2	-	CASSLDSDNYGYTF	TGTGCCAGCAGTTTAGACAGTGACAACTATGGCTACACCTTC
TRBD2	TRBV7-9	TRBJ2-3	-	CASSLGLAIIDTQYF	TGTGCCAGCAGCTTGGGACTAGCCATCATCGATACGCAGTATTTT
-	TRBV18	TRBJ2-1	-	CASSPLGTYAHNEQFF	TGTGCCAGCTCACCTTTGGGGACCTATGCGCACAATGAGCAGTTCTTC
-	TRBV3-1/TRBV3-2	TRBJ2-7	-	CASSQDSQGIYEQYF	TGTGCCAGCAGCCAAGATTCTCAGGGAATCTACGAGCAGTACTTC
-	TRBV12-3/TRBV12-4	TRBJ2-7	-	CASSSSNYEQYF	TGTGCCAGCAGCTCCTCGAACTACGAGCAGTACTTC
-	TRBV12-3/TRBV12-4	TRBJ2-7	-	CASSLSGVEQYF	TGTGCCAGCAGTTTATCAGGGGTCGAGCAGTACTTC
TRBD1	TRBV2	TRBJ2-2	-	CASRAQGAGTGELFF	TGTGCCAGCAGAGCCCAGGGGGCCGGCACCGGGGAGCTGTTTTTT
TRBD1	TRBV30	TRBJ1-5	-	CAWSYRWDRGNQPQHF	TGTGCCTGGAGTTACCGGTGGGACAGGGGGAATCAGCCCCAGCATTTT
-	TRBV10-3	TRBJ2-7	-	CAISDSYEQYF	TGTGCCATCAGTGACTCTTACGAGCAGTACTTC
-	TRBV27	TRBJ1-3	-	CASSRTHMSGNTIYF	TGTGCCAGCAGTCGCACCCACATGAGTGGAAACACCATATATTTT
-	TRBV4-3	TRBJ1-2	-	CASSQEAGSYGYTF	TGCGCCAGCAGCCAAGAAGCCGGGAGCTATGGCTACACCTTC
TRBD2	TRBV5-4	TRBJ2-1	-	CASSWQTSGGDEQFF	TGTGCCAGCAGCTGGCAGACTAGCGGGGGGGATGAGCAGTTCTTC
-	TRBV19	TRBJ2-6	few	CASSPRVGRGAAIAGANVLTF	TGTGCCAGTAGTCCCCGAGTAGGCAGGGGAGCAGCAATTGCTGGGGCCAACGTCCTGACTTTC
-	TRBV6-5	TRBJ1-1	-	CASNEGWGKAFF	TGTGCCAGCAACGAAGGGTGGGGCAAAGCTTTCTTT
TRBD2	TRBV3-1/TRBV3-2	TRBJ2-1	-	CASSQTGTSGGYNEQFF	TGTGCCAGCAGCCAAACGGGGACTAGCGGGGGATACAATGAGCAGTTCTTC
-	TRBV4-1	TRBJ2-5	once	CASSHLFADEVGETQYF	TGCGCCAGCAGCCACCTCTTTGCGGATGAGGTAGGAGAGACCCAGTACTTC
-	TRBV6-4	TRBJ2-3	-	CASSDTRTDTQYF	TGTGCCAGCAGTGACACACGCACAGATACGCAGTATTTT
-	TRBV11-2	TRBJ2-1	-	CASSLGPFSYNEQFF	TGTGCCAGCAGCTTAGGTCCATTCTCCTACAATGAGCAGTTCTTC
-	TRBV4-2	TRBJ1-4	-	CASSHSRGANEKLFF	TGTGCCAGCAGCCATTCTCGGGGGGCTAATGAAAAACTGTTTTTT
-	TRBV19	TRBJ1-1	-	CASSIATLDRWETEAFF	TGTGCCAGTAGTATAGCTACCCTGGATCGTTGGGAGACTGAAGCTTTCTTT
-	TRBV28	TRBJ1-2	-	CASSLIGQGTTF	TGTGCCAGCAGTTTAATCGGGCAGGGGACTACCTTC
-	TRBV6-5	TRBJ2-1	few	CASSRNTRDGNEQFF	TGTGCCAGCAGTCGGAACACAAGGGACGGCAATGAGCAGTTCTTC
-	TRBV4-3	TRBJ1-6	-	CASSQDQLARPLHF	TGCGCCAGCAGCCAAGATCAGTTAGCGCGGCCCCTCCACTTT
-	TRBV4-1	TRBJ2-7	few	CASSQEARSSYEQYF	TGCGCCAGCAGCCAAGAGGCCAGGAGCTCCTACGAGCAGTACTTC
TRBD1	TRBV4-2	TRBJ2-7	-	CASAGTADHEQYF	TGTGCCAGCGCCGGGACAGCAGACCACGAGCAGTACTTC
-	TRBV7-6	TRBJ2-3	once	CASSLVGDTQYF	TGTGCCAGCAGCTTAGTAGGGGATACGCAGTATTTT
-	TRBV4-3	TRBJ1-1	-	CASSQNLRTGEAFF	TGCGCCAGCAGCCAAAATCTGAGGACCGGTGAAGCTTTCTTT
TRBD1	TRBV9	TRBJ2-2	-	CASSVGGTGKPGELFF	TGTGCCAGCAGCGTAGGAGGGACAGGGAAACCCGGGGAGCTGTTTTTT
-	TRBV9	TRBJ2-1	-	CASSPRYDEQFF	TGTGCCAGCAGCCCGAGGTACGATGAGCAGTTCTTC
TRBD1	TRBV19	TRBJ1-2	-	CASSIKDRGPYGYTF	TGTGCCAGTAGTATAAAGGACAGGGGCCCCTATGGCTACACCTTC
-	TRBV20-1	TRBJ1-1	-	CSARDGLPAFF	TGCAGTGCTAGAGACGGCCTTCCAGCTTTCTTT
-	TRBV5-6	TRBJ2-7	-	CASSLWGSSEQYF	TGTGCCAGCAGCTTGTGGGGTTCAAGCGAGCAGTACTTC
-	TRBV11-2	TRBJ1-1	-	CASSLSASRLEGEAFF	TGTGCCAGCAGCTTAAGTGCGAGCAGGTTAGAGGGAGAAGCTTTCTTT
-	TRBV20-1	TRBJ1-1	-	CSASPYTEAFF	TGCAGTGCTAGTCCCTACACTGAAGCTTTCTTT
-	TRBV4-3	TRBJ2-3	-	CASSQAWATGDTQYF	TGCGCCAGCAGCCAAGCGTGGGCTACGGGGGATACGCAGTATTTT
-	TRBV5-5	TRBJ2-3	few	CASSLVLGTSLDTQYF	TGTGCCAGCAGCTTGGTTCTGGGGACATCATTAGATACGCAGTATTTT
-	TRBV2	TRBJ2-7	few	CASSDGTQSYEQYF	TGTGCCAGCAGTGACGGGACTCAATCCTACGAGCAGTACTTC
-	TRBV29-1	TRBJ2-7	few	CSVGSHEQYF	TGCAGCGTCGGAAGCCACGAGCAGTACTTC
-	TRBV6-4	TRBJ1-5	once	CASSDSEPGEDNQPQHF	TGTGCCAGCAGTGACTCGGAACCTGGGGAGGACAATCAGCCCCAGCATTTT
TRBD1	TRBV12-3/TRBV12-4	TRBJ1-2	few	CASSPQGGYGYTF	TGTGCCAGCAGCCCCCAGGGGGGCTATGGCTACACCTTC
TRBD1	TRBV30	TRBJ1-6	few	CAWRLRDRGGWAPLHF	TGTGCCTGGAGACTTCGGGACAGGGGAGGTTGGGCACCCCTCCACTTT
-	TRBV6-5	TRBJ2-7	-	CASTSIPGLGYEQYF	TGTGCCAGCACATCCATTCCAGGGCTGGGGTACGAGCAGTACTTC
TRBD2	TRBV5-1	TRBJ2-7	-	CASSLTAGAYEQYF	TGCGCCAGCAGCTTGACTGCGGGAGCCTACGAGCAGTACTTC
-	TRBV7-3	TRBJ2-2	-	CASSLTSRVNTGELFF	TGTGCCAGCAGCTTAACGAGTCGGGTGAACACCGGGGAGCTGTTTTTT
-	TRBV9	TRBJ2-3	-	CASSVVSTGTDTQYF	TGTGCCAGCAGCGTAGTTAGCACAGGCACAGATACGCAGTATTTT
-	TRBV11-3	TRBJ2-7	-	CASSRRGVPVREQYF	TGTGCCAGCAGCCGCCGAGGCGTTCCGGTGAGAGAGCAGTACTTC
TRBD1	TRBV5-4	TRBJ1-2	-	CASTDGGRGQIYGYTF	TGTGCCAGCACCGACGGAGGCAGGGGGCAGATCTATGGCTACACCTTC